The clone carrying this T cell receptor (beta chain) has just a few counts. This record comes from a study of OX40 agonist ivuxolimab in advanced cancers. The repertoire was sequenced with immunoSEQ multiplex PCR; TCRdb's copy has only in-frame clones and lacks some. The top ten hold approximately 4% of the sample, which has about 79,000 clones, roughly 88% seen once. The CDR3 loop spans 17 amino acids. Looked up from germline, CDR1 is LGHNA and CDR2 is YNFKEQ. V lost 4 bases to trimming and J lost 0 bases, with 16 bases between them. The starting material was CD4+ or CD8+ T cells sorted from blood, obtained in a trial of the OX40 agonist ivuxolimab. V is TRBV4-2 and J is TRBJ2-1; a weak D match, TRBD2 (5 bases). The receptor was derived from an adult with an advanced solid tumor such as melanoma, head and neck, liver or kidney cancer. The CDR3 reads CASSPPMAEVSYNEQFF. In DNA form, the CDR3 reads TGTGCCAGCAGCCCCCCAATGGCGGAGGTCTCCTACAATGAGCAGTTCTTC.